This TCR beta chain is drawn from a study of CD8+ T cells in alopecia areata. The germline V and J ends were trimmed by 1 base and 5 bases, with 9 bases remaining between them. The CDR3 contains 13 residues. Germline CDR1 GTSNPN, CDR2 SVGIG (reference sequence). As to treatment: oral pan-JAK inhibitor, 5-10 mg twice daily. Extracted from the samples, RNA was reverse transcribed into cDNA to serve as the sequencing template. Measured with immunoSEQ multiplex PCR; TCRdb has only the in-frame clones, and not every one. The profile shows about 190,000 clones, roughly 66% of them singletons. Findings and caveats of the study: The study also sequences resident alphabeta T cells of normal skin in scalp samples.

This clone was recorded once. The antigen is not known. The chain recombines TRBV30 with TRBJ1-5; D gene unclear. The input for sequencing was CD4+ T cells sorted from blood, taken at week 24, from a patient treated with tofacitinib. The source of this sequence is a human donor with alopecia areata. Here the CDR3 reads CAWSEAVDQPQHF. CDR3 in DNA: TGTGCCTGGAGTGAGGCAGTCGATCAGCCCCAGCATTTT. Full variable domain (missing parts from reference TRBV30 and TRBJ1-5): SQTIHQWPATLVQPVGSPLSLECTVEGTSNPNLYWYRQAAGRGLQLLFYSVGIGQISSEVPQNLSASRPQDRQFILSSKKLLLSDSGFYLCAWSEAVDQPQHFGDGTRLSIL.